This is a list of T cell receptor beta chains from one sample in a study of blood T cell repertoires in COVID-19. TCRdb's table, derived via immunoSEQ multiplex PCR, lists solely in-frame clones and lacks some. The sample lists 130,000 or so clones, approximately 89% occurring once. The sample comprised peripheral blood. The receptor source for this set is a man aged 60 to 69 with active or convalescent COVID-19. Each CDR3 is given with its conserved first and last residue. The D gene is left open where the match is weak. Some rows have no size entry. The others give once, few or many, or a class for an expanded clone.

D: -; J: TRBJ2-2; V: TRBV2; size: -; DNA: TGTGCCAGCAGTGTGGAGCCCGGGGAGCTGTTTTTT; CDR3: CASSVEPGELFF
D: TRBD2; J: TRBJ2-3; V: TRBV29-1; size: -; DNA: TGCAGCGTTAGGGGGACTAGCGGGAGCGGGGATACGCAGTATTTT; CDR3: CSVRGTSGSGDTQYF
D: -; J: TRBJ2-2; V: TRBV28; size: -; DNA: TGTGCCAGCAGCTCAACCCAGGTGATCACCGGGGAGCTGTTTTTT; CDR3: CASSSTQVITGELFF
D: -; J: TRBJ1-3; V: TRBV4-1; size: -; DNA: TGCGCCAGCAGCCTACTGCAGGGGTTTTCTGGAAACACCATATATTTT; CDR3: CASSLLQGFSGNTIYF
D: -; J: TRBJ1-1; V: TRBV2; size: -; DNA: TGTGCCAGCTCTGGGACTTCCGTGGCTTTCTTT; CDR3: CASSGTSVAFF
D: -; J: TRBJ2-5; V: TRBV27; size: once; DNA: TGTGCCAGCAGTCACGGAGGTTTCCAAGAGACCCAGTACTTC; CDR3: CASSHGGFQETQYF
D: -; J: TRBJ1-5; V: TRBV7-6; size: -; DNA: TGTGCCAGCAGCTCTCGGACAGATCAGCCCCAGCATTTT; CDR3: CASSSRTDQPQHF
D: -; J: TRBJ2-7; V: TRBV7-9; size: -; DNA: TGTGCCAGCAGCGAATCCACCGGGGAGCAGTACTTC; CDR3: CASSESTGEQYF
D: TRBD1; J: TRBJ1-2; V: TRBV6-2/TRBV6-3; size: -; DNA: TGTGCCAGCAGTACACTAGGACAGGGGTCCTATGGCTACACCTTC; CDR3: CASSTLGQGSYGYTF
D: -; J: TRBJ1-2; V: TRBV29-1; size: -; DNA: TGCAGCGTTGAACTTGTGGGGGCGAGCTATGGCTACACCTTC; CDR3: CSVELVGASYGYTF
D: TRBD1; J: TRBJ2-4; V: TRBV5-1; size: -; DNA: TGCGCCAGCAGCAGGGACAGGGACAAAAACATTCAGTACTTC; CDR3: CASSRDRDKNIQYF
D: TRBD2; J: TRBJ2-2; V: TRBV9; size: -; DNA: TGTGCCAGCAGCGCCGTAGCGGGGCCGAACACCGGGGAGCTGTTTTTT; CDR3: CASSAVAGPNTGELFF
D: -; J: TRBJ1-4; V: TRBV3-1/TRBV3-2; size: -; DNA: TGTGCCAGCAGCCGCGGACCAGGGAAGGAAAAACTGTTTTTT; CDR3: CASSRGPGKEKLFF
D: -; J: TRBJ1-6; V: TRBV6-5; size: -; DNA: TGTGCCAGCAGACAGTCGAATTCACCCCTCCACTTT; CDR3: CASRQSNSPLHF
D: TRBD2; J: TRBJ2-1; V: TRBV9; size: -; DNA: TGTGCCAGCAGCGTAGAGTCTAGCGGGAGGATTAATGAGCAGTTCTTC; CDR3: CASSVESSGRINEQFF
D: TRBD2; J: TRBJ2-1; V: TRBV28; size: -; DNA: TGTGCCAGCATCCTTTCTAGCGGTAGCTCCTACAATGAGCAGTTCTTC; CDR3: CASILSSGSSYNEQFF
D: TRBD2; J: TRBJ2-2; V: TRBV24-1; size: -; DNA: TGTGCCACCAGTGGACTAGCGGCCGGGGAGCTGTTTTTT; CDR3: CATSGLAAGELFF
D: -; J: TRBJ1-1; V: TRBV7-9; size: -; DNA: TGTGCCAGCAGCCATGGCCTGAACACTGAAGCTTTCTTT; CDR3: CASSHGLNTEAFF